One sample yielded the 10 T cell receptor beta chains listed below, sequenced in a study of blood T cell repertoires in COVID-19. TCRdb's table, derived via immunoSEQ multiplex PCR, lists solely in-frame clones and lacks some. The data show around 78,000 clones, over 75% seen once. The specimen was peripheral blood. The receptor source for this set is a human donor in a cohort sampled during active COVID-19.

CDR3 sequence: CASSPREGRTEAFF. Here the CDR3 DNA reads TGTGCCAGCTCACCGCGGGAGGGAAGGACTGAAGCTTTCTTT. The chain links TRBV18 to TRBJ1-1; D gene ambiguous. Deletions cut 3 bases from V and 5 bases from J, with 13 bases between. Germline CDR1 is KGHSH and CDR2 is LQKENI. CDR3 size: 14 residues.

This clone has a handful of counts. This rearrangement joins TRBV19 to TRBJ2-2; TRBD1 aligns across 12 bases. CDR3 size: 16 residues. Looked up from germline, CDR1 is LNHDA and CDR2 is SQIVND (reference sequence). V trimming: 3 bases; J trimming: 7 bases; junction bases outside the gene matches: 6. CDR3 DNA: TGTGCCAGTAGTATGGCCGGGACAGGGGGCGTCGGGGAGCTGTTTTTT. This gives the protein CASSMAGTGGVGELFF. Based on the CDR3 plus reference TRBV19 and TRBJ2-2, the full variable domain is DGGITQSPKYLFRKEGQNVTLSCEQNLNHDAMYWYRQDPGQGLRLIYYSQIVNDFQKGDIAEGYSVSREKKESFPLTVTSAQKNPTAFYLCASSMAGTGGVGELFFGEGSRLTVL.

This clone has only one observation. The chain links TRBV19 to TRBJ1-2; a weak D match, TRBD1 (5 bases). V was cut by 1 base and J by 7 bases, with 19 bases left in between. From germline, CDR1 is LNHDA and CDR2 SQIVND (reference sequence). The CDR3 sequence is 16 residues long. In DNA, the CDR3 is TGTGCCAGTAGTATAGCAGGAGGGGATGGGAGGTTTGGCTACACCTTC. Translated: CASSIAGGDGRFGYTF.

The chain combines TRBV7-2 with TRBJ2-3; no reliable D call. The germline gives CDR1 SGHTA, CDR2 FQGNSA. With 5 bases removed from V and 2 bases from J, the gap between germline ends came to 5 bases. The CDR3 spans 12 residues. The DNA of the CDR3 is TGTGCCAGCAGCACCTACACAGATACGCAGTATTTT. It encodes CASSTYTDTQYF.

CDR3 region: CASSLLAGGVYEQYF. The DNA for the CDR3 is TGTGCCAGCAGTTTACTAGCGGGAGGGGTCTACGAGCAGTACTTC. This rearrangement joins TRBV6-5 to TRBJ2-7, with 13 nucleotides matching TRBD2. The V gene's germline CDR1 is MNHEY and CDR2 SVGAGI. The V and J ends lost 4 bases and 3 bases, in that order; junction bases with no gene match: 3. The CDR3 runs to 15 residues.

The gene calls are TRBV7-9 and TRBJ2-1; 7 bases agree with TRBD2. The V segment lost 8 bases and the J segment 5 bases; nucleotides outside the gene matches: 9. There are 14 residues in the CDR3. Germline V gene data show CDR1 as SEHNR and CDR2 as FQNEAQ (reference sequence). The chain's CDR3 is CASAQGGGDNEQFF. In nucleotides, the CDR3 is TGTGCCAGCGCGCAGGGCGGGGGTGACAATGAGCAGTTCTTC.

V gene TRBV6-5 combines with J gene TRBJ1-1; D might be TRBD1 (5 bases). Trimming took off 0 bases at V and 4 bases at J, with 9 bases between the two ends. The CDR3 length is 14 residues. CDR1 and CDR2 from the germline V gene are MNHEY and SVGAGI. CDR3: CASSYSTEATEAFF. The CDR3 nucleotides are TGTGCCAGCAGTTACTCGACAGAAGCCACTGAAGCTTTCTTT.

The V gene is TRBV4-3, the J gene TRBJ2-5; possible D gene TRBD1, 5 bases. CDR1 and CDR2 (germline): LGHNA, YSLEER. There are 13 residues in the CDR3. V was trimmed by 0 bases and J by 3 bases, leaving 5 bases between them. The CDR3 DNA reads as TGCGCCAGCAGCCAAGACAGGGAAGAGACCCAGTACTTC. It translates to CASSQDREETQYF.

The V gene is TRBV19, the J gene TRBJ1-6; D unresolved. The CDR3 totals 16 residues. The germline V gene has CDR1 LNHDA and CDR2 SQIVND (reference sequence). The ends were cut back, 3 bases at V and 0 bases at J, with 9 bases in the middle. As DNA, the CDR3 is TGTGCCAGTAGTATGGGCGGGAGCTCCTATAATTCACCCCTCCACTTT. It specifies CASSMGGSSYNSPLHF.

A single count supports this clone. This chain links TRBV9 with TRBJ1-2; D remains ambiguous. Germline V CDR1 and CDR2: SGDLS, YYNGEE. The CDR3 length is 15 residues. Deletions cut 4 bases from V and 1 base from J, with 14 bases between. CDR3 sequence reads: CASSPIAGNNYGYTF. The DNA for the CDR3 is TGTGCCAGCAGCCCCATAGCCGGGAATAACTATGGCTACACCTTC.